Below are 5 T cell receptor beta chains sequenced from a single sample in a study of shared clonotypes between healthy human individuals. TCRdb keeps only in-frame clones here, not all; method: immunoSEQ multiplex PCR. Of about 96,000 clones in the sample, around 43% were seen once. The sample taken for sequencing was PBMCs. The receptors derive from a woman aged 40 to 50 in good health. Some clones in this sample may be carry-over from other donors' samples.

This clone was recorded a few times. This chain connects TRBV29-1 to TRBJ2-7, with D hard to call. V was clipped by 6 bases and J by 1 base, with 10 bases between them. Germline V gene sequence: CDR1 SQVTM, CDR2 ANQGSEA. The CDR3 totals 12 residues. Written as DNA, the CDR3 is TGCAGCGTATCGGGCCCTTCCTACGAGCAGTACTTC. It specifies CSVSGPSYEQYF.

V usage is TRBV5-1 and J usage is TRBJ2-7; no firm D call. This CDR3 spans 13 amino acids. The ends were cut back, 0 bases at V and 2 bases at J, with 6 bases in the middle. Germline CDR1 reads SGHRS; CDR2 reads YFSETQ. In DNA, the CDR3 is TGCGCCAGCAGCTTGGTTTTCCCCTACGAGCAGTACTTC. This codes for CASSLVFPYEQYF. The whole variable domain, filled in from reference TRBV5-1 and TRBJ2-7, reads KAGVTQTPRYLIKTRGQQVTLSCSPISGHRSVSWYQQTPGQGLQFLFEYFSETQRNKGNFPGRFSGRQFSNSRSEMNVSTLELGDSALYLCASSLVFPYEQYFGPGTRLTVT.

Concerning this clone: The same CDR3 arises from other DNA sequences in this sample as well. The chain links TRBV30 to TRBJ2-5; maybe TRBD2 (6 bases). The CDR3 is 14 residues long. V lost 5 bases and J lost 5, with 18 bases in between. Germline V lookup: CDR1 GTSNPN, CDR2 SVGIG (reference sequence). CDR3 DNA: TGTGCCTGGGACCTGGGACTTACGGGGGAGACCCAGTACTTC. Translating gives CAWDLGLTGETQYF.

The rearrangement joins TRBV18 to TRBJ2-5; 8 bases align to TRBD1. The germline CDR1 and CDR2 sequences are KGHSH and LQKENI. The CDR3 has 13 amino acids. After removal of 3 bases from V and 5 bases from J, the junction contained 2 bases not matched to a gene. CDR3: CASSPQGAETQYF. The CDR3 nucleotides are TGTGCCAGCTCACCGCAGGGGGCGGAGACCCAGTACTTC.

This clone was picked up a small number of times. The CDR3 protein is CAWSVGKTYEQYF. CDR3 nucleotide sequence: TGTGCCTGGAGTGTTGGCAAAACGTACGAGCAGTACTTC. The V gene is TRBV30, the J gene TRBJ2-7; D not resolved. V lost 0 bases, J lost 4 bases, and 10 bases lay in between. CDR1 is GTSNPN, CDR2 SVGIG, per germline (reference sequence). The CDR3 has 13 amino acids.